This T cell receptor (beta chain) was observed in a study of blood T cells in healthy people across ages. The CDR3 is made up of 13 amino acids. Germline loops: CDR1 MNHEY, CDR2 SMNVEV (reference sequence). In the case of this clonotype: An end of the junction differs from the germline gene, which may be a read error.

It was with a sample-barcoded 5' primer and a J-beta primer mix that a second PCR of roughly 7 to 12 cycles was run. TCRdb redid the calling of the 5' RACE reads with MiXCR, one entry per CDR3 protein. The sample lists approximately 1.5 million distinct CDR3 sequences, about 32% seen once, with about 11% in the top ten. Specimen: blood. This sequence originates from a woman under 40 in good health. The V call is TRBV27, the J call TRBJ2-2; a possible D gene is TRBD1 (6 bases). CDR3 in DNA: TGTGCCAGCAGTTTTGGGGGCACCGGGGAGCTGTGTTTT. This sequence encodes CASSFGGTGELCF.